The 11 T cell receptor beta chains listed next were all sequenced from one sample in a study of spatial heterogeneity in lung cancer. This sample's time point: sample taken at primary tumor resection. Antigens of these TCRs are unknown. The study's findings and limits: Mutation counts in tumors were tracked by counts of expanded intratumoral alpha and beta TCRs.

TCRdb re-derived calls from the 5' RACE reads in MiXCR, one entry per CDR3 protein. This sample carries about 16,000 distinct CDR3 sequences, about 6.8% of them seen once, and the ten largest clones take roughly a fifth. This specimen was lung tumor tissue, taken at surgery. All receptors come from a female donor with early-stage non-small cell lung cancer.

Sample share makes this clonotype medium-sized (0.01 to 0.1%). This rearrangement joins TRBV28 to TRBJ2-7, with 9 positions matching TRBD1. The germline gives CDR1 MDHEN, CDR2 SYDVKM. This CDR3 is 16 amino acids long. Germline trimming cut 5 bases from V and 1 base from J; bases unmatched to any gene: 9. The CDR3 DNA sequence: TGTGCCAGCAGTCCAACCTGGACAGGGGAATCCTACGAGCAGTACTTC. It is translated as CASSPTWTGESYEQYF. Combining the CDR3 with reference TRBV28 and TRBJ2-7 gives the whole variable domain DVKVTQSSRYLVKRTGEKVFLECVQDMDHENMFWYRQDPGLGLRLIYFSYDVKMKEKGDIPEGYSVSREKKERFSLILESASTNQTSMYLCASSPTWTGESYEQYFGPGTRLTVT.

This clonotype was detected ten times or more. This chain uses TRBV18 with TRBJ2-1; 7 nucleotides agree with TRBD2. J lost 5 bases, V lost 2 bases, and 6 bases had no gene match. This CDR3 has 15 amino acids. Germline CDR1 is KGHSH and CDR2 is LQKENI. CDR3 residues: CASSPRLATDNEQFF. CDR3 in DNA: TGTGCCAGCTCACCAAGACTAGCAACGGACAATGAGCAGTTCTTC.

This clonotype showed up just a few times. The V gene is TRBV25-1, the J gene TRBJ1-1, with D possibly TRBD1 on 5 matching bases. Germline assignment: CDR1 MGHDK and CDR2 SYGVNS. The CDR3 contains 14 residues. Between the trimmed V and J ends, which lost 2 bases and 1 base, there was a span of 8 bases. The CDR3 here is CASSEVGENTEAFF. The DNA for the CDR3 is TGTGCCAGCAGTGAAGTGGGGGAGAACACTGAAGCTTTCTTT.

This clonotype has ten or more counts. V usage is TRBV7-2 and J usage is TRBJ2-3; 7 nucleotides match TRBD1. The V segment lost 5 bases and the J segment 9 bases; nucleotides outside the gene matches: 8. This CDR3 contains 13 residues. CDR1 is SGHTA, CDR2 FQGNSA, per germline. This chain's CDR3 is CASSPNRQGTQYF. The CDR3 DNA sequence: TGTGCCAGCAGCCCGAACAGACAGGGCACGCAGTATTTT.

This clonotype was observed at least ten times. This sequence joins TRBV20-1 and TRBJ1-6, with D possibly matching TRBD1 (5 bases). CDR1 and CDR2 from the germline V gene are DFQATT and SNEGSKA (reference sequence). V was pared by 0 bases and J by 9 bases, with 9 bases between. This CDR3 comprises 13 residues. The CDR3 DNA is TGCAGTGCTAGAGATGCTAGGGGTTCACCCCTCCACTTT. Encoded protein: CSARDARGSPLHF.

The CDR3 loop reads CASSDRTSFWQFF. For the CDR3, the DNA is TGTGCCAGCAGCGACCGGACTAGCTTCTGGCAGTTCTTC. V and J are TRBV11-2 and TRBJ2-1; 8 bases are shared with TRBD2. The junction had 9 bases not matched to a gene; V was cut back by 5 bases and J by 12 bases. The CDR3 covers 13 residues. Germline CDR1 is SGHAT and CDR2 is FQNNGV.

This clonotype appeared a few times. This chain connects TRBV12-3 or TRBV12-4 to TRBJ2-5, with 7 positions matching TRBD1. Trimming took 6 bases from V and 2 from J; bases not matched to a gene: 3. This CDR3 region has 13 residues. CDR3 bases: TGTGCCAGCAGCCGGGACAGTCAAGAGACCCAGTACTTC. Its translation: CASSRDSQETQYF.

This clonotype was observed a few times. The chain is built from TRBV24-1 and TRBJ1-4; 8 bases fit TRBD1. Germline V gene data show CDR1 as KGHDR and CDR2 as SFDVKD. The ends lost 5 bases at V and 4 bases at J; junction bases unmatched: 2. The CDR3 totals 14 residues. CDR3 DNA: TGTGCCACCAGTGCCGGGACAGGTAATGAAAAACTGTTTTTT. Its protein product is CATSAGTGNEKLFF.

The sample holds many counts of this clonotype. The genes are TRBV7-6 and TRBJ2-3; 11 nucleotides match TRBD2. V shed 0 bases and J 1 base; nucleotides not matched to a gene: 0. Germline V lookup: CDR1 SGHVS, CDR2 FNYEAQ. The CDR3 has 16 residues. The CDR3 region is CASSLATSGGTDTQYF. Written as DNA, the CDR3 is TGTGCCAGCAGCTTAGCGACTAGCGGGGGCACAGATACGCAGTATTTT.

This clonotype showed up many times. The chain is built from TRBV5-1 and TRBJ2-2; 8 bases fit TRBD1. V shed 4 bases and J 1 base; nucleotides not matched to a gene: 6. The germline V gene has CDR1 SGHRS and CDR2 YFSETQ. There are 16 residues in the CDR3. The CDR3 DNA sequence: TGCGCCAGCAGCCACAGGACAGGGAAGAACACCGGGGAGCTGTTTTTT. Residues: CASSHRTGKNTGELFF. Complete variable domain (other parts from reference TRBV5-1 and TRBJ2-2): KAGVTQTPRYLIKTRGQQVTLSCSPISGHRSVSWYQQTPGQGLQFLFEYFSETQRNKGNFPGRFSGRQFSNSRSEMNVSTLELGDSALYLCASSHRTGKNTGELFFGEGSRLTVL.

There are a few counts of this clonotype. This chain links TRBV14 with TRBJ1-3; no definite D call. V lost 2 bases to trimming and J lost 4 bases, with 9 bases between them. The germline CDR1 and CDR2 sequences are SGHDN and FVKESK. This CDR3 is built from 14 residues. The CDR3 sequence: CASSQLLGGNTIYF. The CDR3 nucleotides read TGTGCCAGCAGCCAACTCCTTGGAGGAAACACCATATATTTT.